This T cell receptor beta chain was profiled in a study of T-cell memory formation after mild COVID-19. V dropped 1 base and J dropped 4 bases, with 15 bases sitting between them. CDR3 length equals 16 residues. CDR1 is KGHDR, CDR2 SFDVKD, per germline. TCRdb redid the calling of the 5' RACE reads with MiXCR, one entry per CDR3 protein. The sample consists of about 560,000 distinct CDR3 sequences, 17% of them appearing once. Note on this clonotype: The antigen remains unidentified.

Study-level results: Within pre-infection memory, some responding clones were found, suggesting cross-reactive memory joined. Balance between CD4 and CD8 was seen in clones contracting day 15 to 85, and a CD4+ lean was seen in later expanders.

The sequence came from an adult woman who had mild COVID-19 (a few samples of this study predate the infection). Cell type and time point are not known. The sequenced sample consisted of PBMCs or a T cell subset sorted from them (not recorded which). V gene TRBV24-1 combines with J gene TRBJ1-2, with unresolved D. The CDR3 sequence is CATSDFVDTGIYGYTF. DNA of the CDR3: TGTGCCACCAGTGATTTTGTTGACACGGGAATCTATGGCTACACCTTC.